This TCR beta chain was sequenced for a study of human T cells and chemical hapten exposure. The time point is: pre-sensitization, week 0. Treatment defined: therapeutic diphenylcyclopropenone sensitization with weekly scalp DPC. Germline CDR1 is SGHTA and CDR2 is FQGNSA. V was pared by 0 bases and J by 4 bases, with 2 bases of the junction left unmatched. This CDR3 is built from 15 residues. TCRdb ran MiXCR on the RACE reads and lists one entry per CDR3 protein. The sample holds 250,000 or so distinct CDR3 sequences, around 7% seen once. The TCR comes from a man younger than 30 with alopecia areata. Some clones in this sample may be carry-over from other donors' samples. Sequenced material: whole blood, taken in connection with sensitization to the hapten diphenylcyclopropenone (DPC). V is TRBV7-2 and J is TRBJ2-2, with TRBD2 matching over 7 bases. This chain's CDR3 is CASSLARTSTGELFF. CDR3 nucleotides: TGTGCCAGCAGCTTAGCCCGGACTAGCACCGGGGAGCTGTTTTTT.